A selection of T cell receptor beta chains follows, all from one sample in a study of T cell repertoires in breast cancer. TCRdb analysed the emulsion pairing reads with MiXCR anew, one entry per CDR3 protein. The table lists roughly 39,000 distinct CDR3 sequences, 45% of them singletons. The sample consisted of CD8+ T cells. The receptors originated from a pool of human donors with breast cancer or a healthy control (not recorded which). Both conserved end residues are part of each CDR3. The order of the fields is J gene, D gene, clone size, V gene, CDR3 DNA, CDR3 protein. D genes are given only for firm matches. Not all rows give a size; the values are once, few, many and, for expanded clones, a class.

TRBJ1-4	.	many	TRBV6-1	TGTGCCAGCAGTGCAGGTGACTCTGGTGAAAAACTGTTTTTT	CASSAGDSGEKLFF
TRBJ2-3	.	.	TRBV7-9	TGTGCCAGCAGCCCTAGGGGGGGGTCGCAGTATTTT	CASSPRGGSQYF
TRBJ1-2	.	.	TRBV11-2	TGTGCCAGCAGCGCTGGCCGGGGGGGCTACACCTTC	CASSAGRGGYTF
TRBJ1-1	TRBD1	few	TRBV12-3/TRBV12-4	TGTGCCAGCAGGGGACAGGCGGGCACTGAAGCTTTCTTT	CASRGQAGTEAFF
TRBJ1-2	.	.	TRBV7-2	TGTGCCAGCAGCCTAGGGTCGGTGGCCTATGGCTATACCTTC	CASSLGSVAYGYTF
TRBJ2-1	.	once	TRBV5-6	TGTGCCAGCAGCTGGGGATGGGGGGCCGATGAGCAGTTCTTC	CASSWGWGADEQFF
TRBJ2-3	TRBD2	few	TRBV20-1	TGCAGTGCTAGGACTAGCGGGGGAACAGATACGCAGTATTTT	CSARTSGGTDTQYF
TRBJ2-7	.	.	TRBV5-1	TGCGCCAGCAGCTGGGACTCCCACGAGCAGTACTTC	CASSWDSHEQYF
TRBJ2-2	TRBD2	few	TRBV27	TGTGCCAGCGCTCGCCCGGGGGGGACCGGGGAGCTGTTTTTT	CASARPGGTGELFF
TRBJ2-1	.	.	TRBV19	TGTGCCAGTAGTATATCAGGGCTTGAGCAGTTCTTC	CASSISGLEQFF
TRBJ1-6	TRBD1	.	TRBV5-1	TGCGCCAGCACCTCGGGACAGTTGGATTCACCCCTCCACTTT	CASTSGQLDSPLHF
TRBJ1-2	.	.	TRBV10-1	TGCGCCAGCAGTGAGTCGGCGGATGGCTACACCTTC	CASSESADGYTF
TRBJ2-1	TRBD2	once	TRBV6-1	TGTGCCAGCAGTGCAAGCGGGATCCCCGAATTCTTC	CASSASGIPEFF
TRBJ2-7	TRBD2	.	TRBV19	TGTGCCAGTAGTTCTGAGCTAGCGGGATCGTACGAGCAGTACTTC	CASSSELAGSYEQYF
TRBJ1-5	.	.	TRBV7-9	TGTGCCAGCAGCTTCCCAAGGCCCCAGCATTTT	CASSFPRPQHF
TRBJ2-7	TRBD2	.	TRBV2	TGTGCCAGTGGGGACTATCGTGGAGGAAAGCAGTACTTC	CASGDYRGGKQYF
TRBJ2-4	.	.	TRBV3-1	TGTGCCAGCAGCCAAGGACTATCCTTAGCCAAAAACATTCAGTACTTC	CASSQGLSLAKNIQYF
TRBJ2-7	.	few	TRBV6-2/TRBV6-3	TGTGCCAGCAGTTACGAAGAGGACTCAGCCTACGAGCAGTACTTC	CASSYEEDSAYEQYF
TRBJ2-1	.	few	TRBV27	TGTGCCAGCAGTTTAGGAGCCAATAGCTACAATGAGCAGTTCTTC	CASSLGANSYNEQFF
TRBJ1-2	.	few	TRBV7-8	TGTGCCAGCAGCTTAGGAGACAGTGACTATGGCTACACCTTC	CASSLGDSDYGYTF
TRBJ2-1	TRBD2	.	TRBV10-3	TGTGCCATCAACATGCTAGCGGGAGCTAGGAATGAGCAGTTCTTC	CAINMLAGARNEQFF
TRBJ2-7	TRBD2	.	TRBV4-1	TGCGCCAGCAGCCTTTTAGCGGGACCCAACTACGAGCAGTACTTC	CASSLLAGPNYEQYF
TRBJ2-5	.	few	TRBV14	TGTGCCAGCAGCCGGTACCAAGAGACCCAGTACTTC	CASSRYQETQYF
TRBJ1-2	TRBD1	.	TRBV2	TGTGCCAGCAGTACGACAGGGAGTAATGGCTACACCTTC	CASSTTGSNGYTF
TRBJ2-4	.	few	TRBV15	TGTGCCACCAGCAGAAGCCGGGACACTGTAGCCAAAAACATTCAGTACTTC	CATSRSRDTVAKNIQYF
TRBJ2-7	TRBD2	few	TRBV4-2	TGTGCCAGCAGCCAAGAAGAAGCGGGAGATCACGAGCAGTACTTC	CASSQEEAGDHEQYF
TRBJ2-2	.	.	TRBV24-1	TGTGCCACCAGGGGCACGAACACCGGGGAGCTGTTTTTT	CATRGTNTGELFF
TRBJ2-5	TRBD2	.	TRBV20-1	TGCAGTGCTAGAATTGGGACTAGCGCACAAGAGACCCAGTACTTC	CSARIGTSAQETQYF
TRBJ2-5	.	.	TRBV19	TGTGCCAGTAGTCGGATGTACCAAGAGACCCAGTACTTC	CASSRMYQETQYF